This is a list of T cell receptor beta chains from one sample in a study of cytomegalovirus exposure and HLA in healthy donors. Only in-frame clones appear in the TCRdb table, and some are missing; sequencing was by immunoSEQ multiplex PCR. The sample shows about 160,000 clones, around 80% of them seen only once. The sample was PBMCs. These TCRs come from a man aged 18 to 29 in good health and CMV-seropositive. Each CDR3 is given with its conserved first and last residue.

V	J	CDR3
TRBV27	TRBJ1-5	CASSPTPGQARYSNQPQHF
TRBV6-5	TRBJ2-3	CASSYSDRGDTQYF
TRBV4-2	TRBJ2-7	CASSQQTGDWSEQYF
TRBV5-1	TRBJ2-5	CASSLLGGGNQETQYF
TRBV9	TRBJ1-4	CASSGRGGRREKLFF
TRBV25-1	TRBJ1-2	CASSAIDGYTF
TRBV7-9	TRBJ1-6	CASSLTQGNSPLHF
TRBV10-1	TRBJ2-3	CASSLSRDYRDTQYF
TRBV30	TRBJ1-1	CAWSSLGTEAFF
TRBV19	TRBJ1-2	CASSIEPTSNYGYTF
TRBV30	TRBJ1-1	CAWVPPGNTEAFF
TRBV15	TRBJ2-7	CAFFKQKAAYEQYF
TRBV19	TRBJ1-5	CASSITGQGRTSNQPQHF
TRBV4-2	TRBJ2-5	CASSLGTAGTSGVQETQYF
TRBV6-4	TRBJ1-2	CASSLQGASGAYGYTF
TRBV9	TRBJ1-2	CASSGSGSQRTNYGYTF
TRBV6-1	TRBJ2-3	CASSEGAGWGADTQYF
TRBV19	TRBJ1-1	CASQIQAGGQGGTEAFF
TRBV6-1	TRBJ1-5	CASSATGGPQPQHF
TRBV7-2	TRBJ2-7	CASSIRDRDLTYEQYF
TRBV7-9	TRBJ1-1	CSSSMPRGGQNTEAFF
TRBV9	TRBJ1-2	CASSVQGREDGYTF
TRBV13	TRBJ2-2	CASSLPRQTTTSGRYTGELFF
TRBV2	TRBJ2-4	CASSEAPGNSLAKNIQYF
TRBV7-9	TRBJ2-3	CASSPRDRKTLPDTQYF
TRBV6-5	TRBJ1-4	CASSSDRWGKLFF
TRBV29-1	TRBJ1-1	CSVGLGTGETEAFF
TRBV2	TRBJ2-7	CASRLGTSGNNEQYF
TRBV27	TRBJ2-2	CASSRDRGNTGELFF
TRBV25-1	TRBJ2-7	CASSGGETREFYEQYF
TRBV25-1	TRBJ2-7	CASSGGRHEQYF
TRBV7-8	TRBJ2-3	CASSRTSGRGGGSPDTQYF
TRBV27	TRBJ2-7	CASSPLGGLGYAYEQYF
TRBV7-2	TRBJ2-2	CASSLTQVRSTGELFF
TRBV5-1	TRBJ2-7	CASSAGNSYEQYF
TRBV5-1	TRBJ2-1	CASNPTSVRGNEQFF
TRBV19	TRBJ2-3	CASSIPAGELFGADTQYF
TRBV23-1	TRBJ2-2	CASLLEGAYTGELFF
TRBV7-9	TRBJ1-2	CASSLAGEAGYTF
TRBV7-6	TRBJ2-5	CASSLRLAGGTGQETQYF
TRBV11-2	TRBJ2-5	CASRRLSETQYF
TRBV27	TRBJ2-7	CASSLLGYEQYF
TRBV9	TRBJ2-3	CASSGVLNTDTQYF
TRBV7-9	TRBJ1-1	CASSLSAGKNTEAFF
TRBV30	TRBJ1-6	CAWSQGYNSPLHF
TRBV7-9	TRBJ2-7	CASSPPGGRPAYEQYF
TRBV27	TRBJ1-5	CASAPRGQGNQPQHF
TRBV11-2	TRBJ2-2	CASSLGLGGRMMIAGELFF
TRBV5-1	TRBJ1-2	CASSFQDRDYGYTF
TRBV5-1	TRBJ2-5	CASSLGDTGQKETQYF
TRBV19	TRBJ2-3	CASSFGTVLLTDTQYF
TRBV5-1	TRBJ2-1	CASSFAGGSYNEQFF
TRBV2	TRBJ1-2	CASRTGTGDYGYTF
TRBV7-9	TRBJ2-1	CASSFTGSPYNEQFF
TRBV15	TRBJ2-2	CATRRQGVTGELFF